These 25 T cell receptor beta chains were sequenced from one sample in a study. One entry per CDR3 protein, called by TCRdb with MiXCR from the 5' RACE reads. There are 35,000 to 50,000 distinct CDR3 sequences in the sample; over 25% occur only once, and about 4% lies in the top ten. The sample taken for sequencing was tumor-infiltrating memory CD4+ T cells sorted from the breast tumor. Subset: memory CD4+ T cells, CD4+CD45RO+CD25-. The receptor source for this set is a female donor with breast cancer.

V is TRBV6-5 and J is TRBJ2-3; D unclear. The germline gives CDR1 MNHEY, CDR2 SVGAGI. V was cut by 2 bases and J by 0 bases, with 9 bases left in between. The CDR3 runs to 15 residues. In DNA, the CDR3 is TGTGCCAGCAGTTACGAAGTCGCTAGCACAGATACGCAGTATTTT. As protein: CASSYEVASTDTQYF.

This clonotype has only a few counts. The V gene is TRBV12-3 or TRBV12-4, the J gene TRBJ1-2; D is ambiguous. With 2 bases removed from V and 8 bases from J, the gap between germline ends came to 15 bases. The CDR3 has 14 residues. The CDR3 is CASSLLGPAGGYTF. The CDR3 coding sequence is TGTGCCAGCAGTTTACTCGGGCCAGCCGGAGGCTACACCTTC.

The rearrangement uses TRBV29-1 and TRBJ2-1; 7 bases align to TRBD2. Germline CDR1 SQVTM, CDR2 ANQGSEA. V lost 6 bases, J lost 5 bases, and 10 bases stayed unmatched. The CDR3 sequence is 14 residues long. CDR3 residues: CSVGLSSGNNEQFF. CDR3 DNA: TGCAGCGTCGGTCTCTCTAGCGGAAACAATGAGCAGTTCTTC.

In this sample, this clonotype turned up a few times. In DNA, the CDR3 is TGTGCCAGCAGTCTCACGATCTACGAGCAGTACTTC. Protein product: CASSLTIYEQYF. The chain employs TRBV28 and TRBJ2-7; D is undetermined. Germline lookup yields CDR1 MDHEN and CDR2 SYDVKM. The CDR3 has 12 residues. Trimming took 5 bases from V and 3 from J, leaving 8 bases between them. The whole variable domain, remainder taken from reference TRBV28 and TRBJ2-7, is DVKVTQSSRYLVKRTGEKVFLECVQDMDHENMFWYRQDPGLGLRLIYFSYDVKMKEKGDIPEGYSVSREKKERFSLILESASTNQTSMYLCASSLTIYEQYFGPGTRLTVT.

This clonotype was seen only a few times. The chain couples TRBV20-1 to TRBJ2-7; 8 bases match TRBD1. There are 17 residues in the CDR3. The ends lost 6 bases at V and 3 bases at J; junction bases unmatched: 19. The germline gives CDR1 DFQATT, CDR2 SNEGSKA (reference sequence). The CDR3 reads CSAQGDRPTLENYEQYF. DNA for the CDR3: TGCAGTGCACAGGGGGACAGACCCACCCTAGAAAACTACGAGCAGTACTTC.

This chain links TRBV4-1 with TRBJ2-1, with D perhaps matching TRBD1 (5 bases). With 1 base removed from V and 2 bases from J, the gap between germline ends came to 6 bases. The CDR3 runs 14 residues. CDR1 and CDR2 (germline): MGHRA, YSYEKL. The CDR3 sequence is CASSQAQAYNEQFF. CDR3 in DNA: TGCGCCAGCAGCCAAGCACAGGCCTACAATGAGCAGTTCTTC.

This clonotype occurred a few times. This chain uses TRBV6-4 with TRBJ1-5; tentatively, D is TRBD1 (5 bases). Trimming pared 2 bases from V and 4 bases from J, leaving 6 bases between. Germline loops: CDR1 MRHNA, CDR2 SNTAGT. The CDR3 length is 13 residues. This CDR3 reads CASSDGGNQPQHF. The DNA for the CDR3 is TGTGCCAGCAGTGACGGGGGGAATCAGCCCCAGCATTTT.

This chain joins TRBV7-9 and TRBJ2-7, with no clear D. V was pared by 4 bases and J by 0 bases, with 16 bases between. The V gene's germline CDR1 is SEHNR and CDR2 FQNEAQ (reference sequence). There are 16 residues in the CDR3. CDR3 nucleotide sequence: TGTGCCAGCAGCTCAAACGCGCCGTCCTCCTCCTACGAGCAGTACTTC. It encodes CASSSNAPSSSYEQYF.

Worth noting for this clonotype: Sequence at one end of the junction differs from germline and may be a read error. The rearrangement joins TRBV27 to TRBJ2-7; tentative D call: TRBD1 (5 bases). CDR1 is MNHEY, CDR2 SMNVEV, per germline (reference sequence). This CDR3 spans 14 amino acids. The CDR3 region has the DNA TGTACCAGCAGTCGAATAGACAGTCCTAACGAGCAGTACTTC. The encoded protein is CTSSRIDSPNEQYF.

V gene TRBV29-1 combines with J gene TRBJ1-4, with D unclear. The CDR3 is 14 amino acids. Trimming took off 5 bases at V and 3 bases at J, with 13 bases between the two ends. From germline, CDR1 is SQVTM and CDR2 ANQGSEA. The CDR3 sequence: CSVKSLPANEKLFF. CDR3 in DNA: TGCAGCGTTAAAAGCCTCCCAGCTAATGAAAAACTGTTTTTT.

The CDR3 protein is CASSLDGPLDTQYF. The CDR3 DNA reads TGTGCCAGCAGCTTAGACGGGCCCCTAGATACGCAGTATTTT. The V and J genes are TRBV7-2 and TRBJ2-3; D remains unclear. With 1 base removed from V and 5 bases from J, the gap between germline ends came to 10 bases. Germline V gene sequence: CDR1 SGHTA, CDR2 FQGNSA. The CDR3 length is 14 residues.

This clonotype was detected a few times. The CDR3 spells CASSLDAGTEAFF. The DNA of the CDR3 is TGTGCCAGCAGTTTGGATGCGGGCACTGAAGCTTTCTTT. The V gene is TRBV12-3 or TRBV12-4, the J gene TRBJ1-1; D not certain. The length of the CDR3 is 13 residues. The V gene lost 3 bases and the J gene lost 4 bases, with 9 bases spanning the gap.

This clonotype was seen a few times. The chain's CDR3 is CASSPLTGEHTGELFF. CDR3 sequence (DNA): TGTGCCAGCAGTCCCCTGACAGGGGAGCACACCGGGGAGCTGTTTTTT. The genes are TRBV6-2 or TRBV6-3 and TRBJ2-2, with TRBD1 matching over 8 bases. The CDR3 has 16 residues. Germline V CDR1 and CDR2: MNHEY, SVGEGT. Trimming took 5 bases from V and 3 from J; bases not matched to a gene: 8.

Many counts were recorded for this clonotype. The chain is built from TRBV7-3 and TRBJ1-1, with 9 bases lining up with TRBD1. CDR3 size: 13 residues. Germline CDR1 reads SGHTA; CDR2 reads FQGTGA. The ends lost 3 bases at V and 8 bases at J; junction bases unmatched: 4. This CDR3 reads CASSLTGGGEAFF. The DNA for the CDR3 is TGTGCCAGCAGCTTGACAGGGGGAGGGGAAGCTTTCTTT.

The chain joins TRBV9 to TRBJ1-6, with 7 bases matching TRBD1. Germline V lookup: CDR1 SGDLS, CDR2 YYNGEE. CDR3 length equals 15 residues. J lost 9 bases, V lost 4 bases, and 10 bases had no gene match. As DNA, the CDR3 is TGTGCCAGCAGCCCAGACGCCCGGGACAGTTCACCCCTCCACTTT. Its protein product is CASSPDARDSSPLHF.

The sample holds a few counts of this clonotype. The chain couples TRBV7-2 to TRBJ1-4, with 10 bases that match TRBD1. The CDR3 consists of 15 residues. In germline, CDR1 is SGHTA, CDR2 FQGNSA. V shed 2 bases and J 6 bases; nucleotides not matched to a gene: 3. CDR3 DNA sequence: TGTGCCAGCAGCTTATCGGGGACAGGGGATGAAAAACTGTTTTTT. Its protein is CASSLSGTGDEKLFF. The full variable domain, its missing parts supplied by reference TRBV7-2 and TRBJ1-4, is GAGVSQSPSNKVTEKGKDVELRCDPISGHTALYWYRQSLGQGLEFLIYFQGNSAPDKSGLPSDRFSAERTGGSVSTLTIQRTQQEDSAVYLCASSLSGTGDEKLFFGSGTQLSVL.

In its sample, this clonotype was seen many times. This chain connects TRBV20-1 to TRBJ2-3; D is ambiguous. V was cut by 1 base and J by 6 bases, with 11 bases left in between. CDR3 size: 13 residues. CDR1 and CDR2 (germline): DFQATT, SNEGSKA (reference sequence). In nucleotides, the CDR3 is TGCAGTGCTAGAGGGACCCCTGGGGATACGCAGTATTTT. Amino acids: CSARGTPGDTQYF.

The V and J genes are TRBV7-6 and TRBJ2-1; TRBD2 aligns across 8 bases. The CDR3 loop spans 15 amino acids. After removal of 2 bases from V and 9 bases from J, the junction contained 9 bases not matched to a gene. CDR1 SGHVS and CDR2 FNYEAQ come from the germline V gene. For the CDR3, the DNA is TGTGCCAGCAGCTTATCGGGGACGGGAGGGAGTGAGCAGTTCTTC. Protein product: CASSLSGTGGSEQFF.

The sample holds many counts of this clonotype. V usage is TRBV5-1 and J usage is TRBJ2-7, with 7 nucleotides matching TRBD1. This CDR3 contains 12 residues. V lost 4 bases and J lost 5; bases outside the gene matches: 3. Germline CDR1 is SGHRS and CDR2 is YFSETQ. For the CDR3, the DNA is TGCGCCAGCAGCCACACAGGGGACGAGCAGTACTTC. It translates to CASSHTGDEQYF. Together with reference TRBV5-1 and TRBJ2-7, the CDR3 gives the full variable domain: KAGVTQTPRYLIKTRGQQVTLSCSPISGHRSVSWYQQTPGQGLQFLFEYFSETQRNKGNFPGRFSGRQFSNSRSEMNVSTLELGDSALYLCASSHTGDEQYFGPGTRLTVT.

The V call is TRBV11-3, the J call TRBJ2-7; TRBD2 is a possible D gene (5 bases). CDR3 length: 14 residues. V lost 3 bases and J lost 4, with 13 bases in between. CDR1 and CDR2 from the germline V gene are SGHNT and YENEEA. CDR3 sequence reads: CASSFPGKPYEQYF. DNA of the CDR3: TGTGCCAGCAGCTTCCCGGGGAAACCGTACGAGCAGTACTTC.

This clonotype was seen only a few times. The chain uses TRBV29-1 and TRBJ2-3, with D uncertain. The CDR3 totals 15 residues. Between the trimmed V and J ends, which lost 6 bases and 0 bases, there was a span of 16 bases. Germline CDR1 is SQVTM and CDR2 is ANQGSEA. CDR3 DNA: TGCAGCGTCCAGGTCGGGCTGACTAGCACAGATACGCAGTATTTT. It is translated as CSVQVGLTSTDTQYF.

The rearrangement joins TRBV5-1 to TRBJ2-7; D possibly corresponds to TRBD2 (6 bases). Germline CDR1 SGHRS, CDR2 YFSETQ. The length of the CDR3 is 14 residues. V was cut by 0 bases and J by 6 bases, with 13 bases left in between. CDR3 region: CASSLDPGVAEQYF. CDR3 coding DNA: TGCGCCAGCAGCTTGGATCCGGGAGTTGCCGAGCAGTACTTC.

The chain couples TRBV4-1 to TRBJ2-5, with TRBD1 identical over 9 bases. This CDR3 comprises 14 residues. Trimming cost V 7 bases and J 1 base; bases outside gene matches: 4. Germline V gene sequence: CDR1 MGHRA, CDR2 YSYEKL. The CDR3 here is CASNDRGGQETQYF. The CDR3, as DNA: TGCGCCAGCAACGACAGGGGGGGCCAAGAGACCCAGTACTTC.

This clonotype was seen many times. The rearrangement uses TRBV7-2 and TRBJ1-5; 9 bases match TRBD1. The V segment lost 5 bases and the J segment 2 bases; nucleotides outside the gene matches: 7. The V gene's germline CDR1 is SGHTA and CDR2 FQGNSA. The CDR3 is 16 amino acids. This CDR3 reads CASSPGRTGGNQPQHF. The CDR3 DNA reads TGTGCCAGCAGCCCGGGGAGGACAGGGGGCAATCAGCCCCAGCATTTT.

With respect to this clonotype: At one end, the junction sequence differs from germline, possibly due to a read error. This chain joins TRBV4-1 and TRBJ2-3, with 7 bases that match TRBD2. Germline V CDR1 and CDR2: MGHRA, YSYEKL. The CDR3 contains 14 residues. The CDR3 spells CTSSRTSTPDTQYF. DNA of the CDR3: TGCACCAGCAGCCGGACTAGTACCCCCGATACGCAGTATTTT.